The clone carrying this T cell receptor beta chain was seen a handful of times. The sample comes from a study of blood T cell repertoires in COVID-19. The overall study: The cDNA or gDNA used as material had been derived from T cells, B-cell-depleted T cells, or PBMCs.

Trimming cost V 1 base and J 8 bases; bases outside gene matches: 5. The germline V gene encodes CDR1 MDHEN and CDR2 SYDVKM. The CDR3 covers 14 residues. Sequencing was performed with immunoSEQ multiplex PCR; in TCRdb, only in-frame clones are kept and a portion is missing. Of some 180,000 clones in the sample, less than 90% are singletons; the top ten hold around 21%. The receptor comes from a man between 65 and 85 years old with active or convalescent COVID-19. J is TRBJ1-2 and V is TRBV28; 9 nucleotides match TRBD1. The sequenced sample was peripheral blood. CDR3 in DNA: TGTGCCAGCAGTTTATCCCACAGGGGGCGCGGCTACACCTTC. It codes for CASSLSHRGRGYTF.